This paragraph covers one T cell receptor beta chain sequence. It lacks a known antigen. The input lacks base qualities; no much larger clone sits a single base away. TCRbeta CDR3 regions were amplified from genomic DNA by means of the immunoSEQ Assay, a bias-controlled multiplex PCR. Under the source paper's analysis protocol: Nucleated cell counts per sample were estimated from amplification of reference gene primers within the assay. Sequence reads were collapsed and filtered to measure the absolute abundance of every unique TCRbeta CDR3 rearrangement. For each sample, productive Simpson clonality was calculated as the square root of Simpson's diversity index over productive rearrangements. The table comes from immuneACCESS by way of TCRdb, which keeps in-frame sequences with V and J called. Part of the clones is missing from these tables; in studies checked, under half for an unresolved V gene and the rest for unknown reasons. The V and J calls and clone size were taken over from that table, and D and trimming were inferred from the DNA. The sample table contains 95,000 to 150,000 clones; only one count was recorded for about 87% of them. Of the sample, approximately 2.3% is held by the ten largest clones.

The CDR3 goes from the cysteine to the phenylalanine over 14 residues. Just the 42-base CDR3 DNA is kept, in frame starting at base 1. As encoded in the germline V gene, CDR1 is SGHAT while CDR2 is FQNNGV. Trimming at the junction amounts to 4 bases on V and 7 bases on J, and the germline ends lie 16 bases apart. The sample originates from a study of blood T cell repertoires in COVID-19 (dated by TCRdb to 2019 to 2021). Background on the whole study: Samples covering the acute and convalescent phases of COVID-19 were provided by collaborators in the United States, Italy and Spain. The material from the prospective study consisted of cDNA or gDNA derived from T cells, B-cell-depleted T cells, or PBMCs. Subjects who had been exposed to COVID-19, were actively infected with it, or had recovered from it provided the deeply sampled blood TCRbeta repertoires that made up the dataset. The repertoires were released in a freely available public database meant as a resource for research on the immune response to SARS-CoV-2. Samples came from the ongoing ImmuneRACE study (first 160 participants) plus 1,254 subjects from 6 global collaborators. Nearly every sample came with metadata listing a de-identified subject ID, COVID-19 status, age in years and sex. Where available, HLA class I and class II types were taken from metadata supplied by the sample provider and were not determined by assay-based typing. The investigation overall reported the following: How much clinical and demographic metadata was included differed by source and by participant, and the metadata was provided uncurated.

Collaborating institutions collected whole blood in K2EDTA tubes following their own protocols. For TCRbeta analysis, collaborators shipped samples as frozen whole blood, isolated PBMCs, or DNA extracted from either of those sample types. This receptor was taken from a woman in her fifties or sixties with acute or convalescent COVID-19. The chain is made from TRBV11-2 and TRBJ2-5; TRBD2 is perhaps the D gene, given 6 matching bases. The source material was peripheral blood. The CDR3 protein sequence reads: CASSSPWMGGTQYF. The nucleotides are TGTGCCAGCAGCTCCCCGTGGATGGGGGGGACCCAGTACTTC.